This T cell receptor beta chain stems from a study of blood T cell repertoires in COVID-19. In terms of age and location, participants ranged from about 18 to 89 years and lived in fewer than 30 US areas. Participants' reported clinical history set cohort assignment. This clone was counted once. The CDR3 is 18 residues long. V shed 0 bases, J shed 3 bases, and the junction held 10 bases outside the gene matches. Per germline, CDR1 SGDLS and CDR2 YYNGEE. Generated by immunoSEQ multiplex PCR, the TCRdb table keeps only in-frame clones and is missing some. The sample has about 190,000 clones, approximately 84% seen once.

Sequencing was performed on PBMCs or T cells enriched from blood (not recorded which). This clonotype was sampled from a young woman who had recovered from COVID-19. This chain uses TRBV9 with TRBJ2-2; 8 bases line up with TRBD2. CDR3 sequence (DNA): TGTGCCAGCAGCGTAGCTAGGGGGACTAGACTACACACCGGGGAGCTGTTTTTT. It specifies CASSVARGTRLHTGELFF.